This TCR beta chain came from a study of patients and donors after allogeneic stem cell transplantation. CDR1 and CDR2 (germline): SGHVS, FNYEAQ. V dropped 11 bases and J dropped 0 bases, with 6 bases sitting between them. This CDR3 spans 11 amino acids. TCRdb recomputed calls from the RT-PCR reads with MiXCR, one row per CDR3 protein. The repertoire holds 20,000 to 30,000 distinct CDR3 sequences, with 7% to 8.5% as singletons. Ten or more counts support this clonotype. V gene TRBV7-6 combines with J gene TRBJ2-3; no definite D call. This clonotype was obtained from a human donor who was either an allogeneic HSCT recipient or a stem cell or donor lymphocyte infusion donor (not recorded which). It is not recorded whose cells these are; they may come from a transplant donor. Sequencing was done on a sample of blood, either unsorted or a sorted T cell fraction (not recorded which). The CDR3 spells CAAGSTDTQYF. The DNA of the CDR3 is TGTGCCGCCGGGAGCACAGATACGCAGTATTTT. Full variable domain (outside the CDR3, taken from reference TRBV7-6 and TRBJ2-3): GAGVSQSPRYKVTKRGQDVALRCDPISGHVSLYWYRQALGQGPEFLTYFNYEAQQDKSGLPNDRFSAERPEGSISTLTIQRTEQRDSAMYRCAAGSTDTQYFGPGTRLTVL.